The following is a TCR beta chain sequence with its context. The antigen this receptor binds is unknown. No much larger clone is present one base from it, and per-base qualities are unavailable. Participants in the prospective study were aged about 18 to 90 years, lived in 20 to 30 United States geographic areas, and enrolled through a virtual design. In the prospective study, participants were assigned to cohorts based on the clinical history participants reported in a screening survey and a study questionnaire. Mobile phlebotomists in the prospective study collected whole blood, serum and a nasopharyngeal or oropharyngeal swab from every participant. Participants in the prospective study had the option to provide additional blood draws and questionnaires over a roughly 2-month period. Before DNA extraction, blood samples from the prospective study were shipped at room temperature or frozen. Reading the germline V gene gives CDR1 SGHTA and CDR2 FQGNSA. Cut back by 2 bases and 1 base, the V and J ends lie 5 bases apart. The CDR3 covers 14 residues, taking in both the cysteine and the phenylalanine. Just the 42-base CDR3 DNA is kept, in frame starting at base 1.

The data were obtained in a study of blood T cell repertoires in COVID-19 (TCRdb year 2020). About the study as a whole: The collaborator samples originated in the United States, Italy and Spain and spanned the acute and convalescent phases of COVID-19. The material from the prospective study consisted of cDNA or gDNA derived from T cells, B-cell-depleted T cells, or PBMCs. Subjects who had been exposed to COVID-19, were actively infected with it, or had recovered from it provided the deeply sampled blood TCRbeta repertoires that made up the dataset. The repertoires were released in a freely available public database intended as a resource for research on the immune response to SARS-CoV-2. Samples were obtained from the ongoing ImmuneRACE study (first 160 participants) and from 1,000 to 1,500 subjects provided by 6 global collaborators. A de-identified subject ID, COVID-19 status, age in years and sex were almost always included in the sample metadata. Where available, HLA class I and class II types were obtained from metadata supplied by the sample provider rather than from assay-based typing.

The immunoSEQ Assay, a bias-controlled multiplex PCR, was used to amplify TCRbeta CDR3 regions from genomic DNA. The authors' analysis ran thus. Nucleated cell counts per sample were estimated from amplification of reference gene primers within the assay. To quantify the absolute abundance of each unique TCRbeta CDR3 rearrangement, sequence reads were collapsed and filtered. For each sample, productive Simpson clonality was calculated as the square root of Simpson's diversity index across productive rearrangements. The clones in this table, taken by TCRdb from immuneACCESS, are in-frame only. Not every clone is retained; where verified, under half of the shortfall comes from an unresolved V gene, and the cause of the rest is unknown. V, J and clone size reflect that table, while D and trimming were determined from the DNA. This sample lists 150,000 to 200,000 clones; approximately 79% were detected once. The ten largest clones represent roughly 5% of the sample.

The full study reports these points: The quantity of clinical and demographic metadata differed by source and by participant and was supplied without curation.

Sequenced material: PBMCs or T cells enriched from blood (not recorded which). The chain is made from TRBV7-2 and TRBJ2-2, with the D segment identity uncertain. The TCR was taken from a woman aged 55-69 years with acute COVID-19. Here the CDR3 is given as CASSLYGNTGELFF. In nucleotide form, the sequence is TGTGCCAGCAGCTTATACGGGAACACCGGGGAGCTGTTTTTT. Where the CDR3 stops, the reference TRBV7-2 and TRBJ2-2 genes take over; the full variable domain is GAGVSQSPSNKVTEKGKDVELRCDPISGHTALYWYRQSLGQGLEFLIYFQGNSAPDKSGLPSDRFSAERTGGSVSTLTIQRTQQEDSAVYLCASSLYGNTGELFFGEGSRLTVL.